Shown below are 23 T cell receptor beta chains from a single sample sequenced in a study of cytomegalovirus exposure and HLA in healthy donors. PCR used 60 Vbeta primers and 13 Jbeta primers. Repertoires were generated with immunoSEQ multiplex PCR, while TCRdb's copy carries only in-frame clones and drops some. The sample includes over 70,000 clones, approximately 68% of them seen just once. Sample: PBMCs. Source of these receptors: a woman aged 45-65 years in good health and CMV-seropositive.

This clone was seen a single time. The J gene is TRBJ2-7, the V gene TRBV5-1, with a tentative D call TRBD1 (6 bases). The CDR3 has 13 residues. V was cut by 4 bases and J by 6 bases, with 14 bases left in between. Germline V gene data show CDR1 as SGHRS and CDR2 as YFSETQ. The CDR3 loop is CASSEDSLGEQYF. For the CDR3, the DNA is TGCGCCAGCAGCGAGGACAGCTTGGGCGAGCAGTACTTC. The variable domain in full, with the rest retrieved from reference TRBV5-1 and TRBJ2-7, is KAGVTQTPRYLIKTRGQQVTLSCSPISGHRSVSWYQQTPGQGLQFLFEYFSETQRNKGNFPGRFSGRQFSNSRSEMNVSTLELGDSALYLCASSEDSLGEQYFGPGTRLTVT.

The chain carries TRBV6-5 and TRBJ1-4, with D tentatively TRBD1 (5 bases). CDR1 is MNHEY, CDR2 SVGAGI, per germline. CDR3 length: 15 residues. Between the trimmed V and J ends, which lost 0 bases and 9 bases, there was a span of 14 bases. CDR3 amino acids: CASSYSNQGWKKLFF. The CDR3 coding sequence is TGTGCCAGCAGTTACTCGAACCAGGGTTGGAAAAAACTGTTTTTT.

This chain links TRBV2 with TRBJ1-1; D is possibly TRBD1 (5 bases). Per the germline V gene, CDR1 is SNHLY and CDR2 is FYNNEI. CDR3 length equals 13 residues. The V end lost 6 bases, the J end lost 10 bases, and 18 bases lay between the germline ends. This chain's CDR3 is CASRKEGLMGAFF. DNA for the CDR3: TGTGCCAGCAGAAAGGAGGGGCTAATGGGAGCTTTCTTT.

This clone was counted only a few times. J is TRBJ2-7 and V is TRBV29-1; D might be TRBD1 (6 bases). V lost 3 bases and J 4 bases, leaving 22 bases between the germline ends. CDR3 length equals 16 residues. Germline values: CDR1 SQVTM, CDR2 ANQGSEA. Written as DNA, the CDR3 is TGCAGCGTTGAGACAGGCGACTCCGGCACCTTTTACGAGCAGTACTTC. It encodes CSVETGDSGTFYEQYF.

A single count supports this clone. The rearrangement uses TRBV7-9 and TRBJ1-5; TRBD1 matches at 7 bases. Germline lookup yields CDR1 SEHNR and CDR2 FQNEAQ (reference sequence). The CDR3 consists of 14 residues. Trimming removed 5 bases from V and 7 bases from J; junction bases left unmatched: 8. CDR3 protein: CASSPDREEQPQHF. The CDR3 DNA is TGTGCCAGCAGCCCCGACAGGGAGGAACAGCCCCAGCATTTT.

The rearrangement uses TRBV28 and TRBJ1-1; 7 bases agree with TRBD1. The ends lost 4 bases at V and 1 base at J; junction bases unmatched: 3. CDR3 length: 14 amino acids. CDR1 and CDR2 (germline): MDHEN, SYDVKM. The CDR3 region has the DNA TGTGCCAGCAGTTCGTACAGGGGGAACACTGAAGCTTTCTTT. Its translation: CASSSYRGNTEAFF.

The V and J genes are TRBV11-2 and TRBJ2-7; 7 positions match TRBD1. The CDR3 loop spans 16 amino acids. CDR1 and CDR2 from the germline V gene are SGHAT and FQNNGV. V gave up 1 base and J gave up 1 base; unmatched junction bases: 7. CDR3 amino acids: CASSLGGRGLSYEQYF. CDR3 coding DNA: TGTGCCAGCAGCTTAGGGGGCAGGGGGTTATCCTACGAGCAGTACTTC.

The V call is TRBV19, the J call TRBJ2-2, with D maybe TRBD1 (5 bases). This CDR3 has 15 amino acids. Germline loops: CDR1 LNHDA, CDR2 SQIVND (reference sequence). Trimming left V 7 bases short and J 4 bases short, with 16 bases between. CDR3 nucleotide sequence: TGTGCCAGTACCAATTCCAGGGTGGGCACCGGGGAGCTGTTTTTT. The encoded protein is CASTNSRVGTGELFF.

This clone was recorded a few times. The chain couples TRBV11-1 to TRBJ1-1, with D uncertain. Deletions cut 3 bases from V and 3 bases from J, with 17 bases between. Germline CDR1 and CDR2: SGHAT and FQDESV (reference sequence). This CDR3 contains 16 residues. CDR3 protein: CASSLDVNPGYTEAFF. For the CDR3, the DNA is TGTGCCAGCAGCTTGGATGTCAACCCGGGTTACACTGAAGCTTTCTTT.

V and J are TRBV6-5 and TRBJ2-1, with D unclear. The CDR3 totals 13 residues. CDR1 and CDR2 (germline): MNHEY, SVGAGI. Trimming removed 0 bases at V and 5 bases at J, with 5 bases between. In DNA, the CDR3 is TGTGCCAGCAGTTACTCCCAGAACAATGAGCAGTTCTTC. It is translated as CASSYSQNNEQFF.

The rearrangement uses TRBV7-2 and TRBJ2-2; TRBD2 matches at 14 bases. V lost 5 bases and J lost 7; bases outside the gene matches: 9. CDR1 is SGHTA, CDR2 FQGNSA, per germline. The length of the CDR3 is 17 residues. CDR3 sequence: CASSPWGTSGGHGELFF. The DNA of the CDR3 is TGTGCCAGCAGCCCCTGGGGGACTAGCGGGGGCCACGGGGAGCTGTTTTTT. Drawing the rest from reference TRBV7-2 and TRBJ2-2, the complete variable domain is GAGVSQSPSNKVTEKGKDVELRCDPISGHTALYWYRQSLGQGLEFLIYFQGNSAPDKSGLPSDRFSAERTGGSVSTLTIQRTQQEDSAVYLCASSPWGTSGGHGELFFGEGSRLTVL.

The chain joins TRBV15 to TRBJ1-6; D is unclear. V was clipped by 0 bases and J by 7 bases, with 4 bases between them. In germline, CDR1 is LNHNV, CDR2 YYDKDF (reference sequence). This CDR3 has 13 amino acids. As DNA, the CDR3 is TGTGCCACCAGCAGAGATATCAATTCACCCCTCCACTTT. It specifies CATSRDINSPLHF.

The rearrangement links TRBV6-5 to TRBJ2-5; a weak D match, TRBD1 (5 bases). The CDR3 runs 14 residues. V lost 6 bases and J 2 bases, leaving 13 bases between the germline ends. The germline CDR1 and CDR2 sequences are MNHEY and SVGAGI. The CDR3 nucleotides are TGTGCCAGCAGCTTGGACACGATACAAGAGACCCAGTACTTC. Amino acid sequence: CASSLDTIQETQYF.

J is TRBJ2-1 and V is TRBV4-3; 9 bases align to TRBD2. CDR1 and CDR2 (germline): LGHNA, YSLEER. V trimming: 2 bases; J trimming: 4 bases; junction bases outside the gene matches: 6. The CDR3 runs 16 residues. CDR3: CASSQTPSGIYNEQFF. The CDR3 region has the DNA TGCGCCAGCAGCCAAACTCCTAGCGGGATTTACAATGAGCAGTTCTTC.

The chain uses TRBV6-5 and TRBJ1-5; no firm D call. The CDR3 runs to 13 residues. Trimming stripped 6 bases from V and 4 bases from J, with 10 bases between. Germline loops: CDR1 MNHEY, CDR2 SVGAGI. The CDR3 DNA reads TGTGCCAGCAGGTCCGACGGGAATCAGCCCCAGCATTTT. As protein: CASRSDGNQPQHF.

This clone turned up a few times. This sequence joins TRBV7-6 and TRBJ2-5; 14 positions match TRBD2. CDR3 length: 18 residues. Germline V gene sequence: CDR1 SGHVS, CDR2 FNYEAQ. Unmatched junction bases numbered 7, after V lost 3 bases and J lost 1 base. DNA for the CDR3: TGTGCCAGCAGCTTCTGGACTAGCGGGGGGTACTTCCAAGAGACCCAGTACTTC. It yields the protein CASSFWTSGGYFQETQYF. Using reference TRBV7-6 and TRBJ2-5 for the parts outside the CDR3, the full variable domain is GAGVSQSPRYKVTKRGQDVALRCDPISGHVSLYWYRQALGQGPEFLTYFNYEAQQDKSGLPNDRFSAERPEGSISTLTIQRTEQRDSAMYRCASSFWTSGGYFQETQYFGPGTRLLVL.

The gene calls are TRBV7-9 and TRBJ2-5, with 7 nucleotides matching TRBD2. The CDR3 is 15 amino acids. Looked up from germline, CDR1 is SEHNR and CDR2 is FQNEAQ (reference sequence). Unmatched junction bases numbered 10, after V lost 6 bases and J lost 3 bases. CDR3 bases: TGTGCCAGCAGTACGCTTCGACTAGCAGAAGAGACCCAGTACTTC. Protein sequence: CASSTLRLAEETQYF.

This clone was counted a few times. The gene calls are TRBV7-9 and TRBJ1-3; D possibly corresponds to TRBD1 (5 bases). Germline values: CDR1 SEHNR, CDR2 FQNEAQ (reference sequence). Trimming took off 5 bases at V and 9 bases at J, with 14 bases between the two ends. The CDR3 runs 13 residues. CDR3 in DNA: TGTGCCAGCAGCGAACCACGGCAGGGCACCATATATTTT. Protein: CASSEPRQGTIYF.

V gene TRBV6-1 combines with J gene TRBJ1-1; weak D call: TRBD1 (5 bases). The germline V and J ends were trimmed by 5 bases and 3 bases, with 13 bases remaining between them. This CDR3 comprises 14 residues. The germline V gene encodes CDR1 MNHNS and CDR2 SASEGT. The CDR3: CASSFREGDTEAFF. Here the CDR3 DNA reads TGTGCCAGCAGTTTCAGGGAGGGAGACACTGAAGCTTTCTTT.

The chain uses TRBV5-1 and TRBJ1-1, with 7 bases that match TRBD1. Germline V CDR1 and CDR2: SGHRS, YFSETQ. V lost 4 bases, J lost 6 bases, and 9 bases stayed unmatched. The CDR3 contains 14 residues. The CDR3 DNA reads TGCGCCAGCAGCACGGGACAGATGTCAGCTGAAGCTTTCTTT. This encodes CASSTGQMSAEAFF.

The V call is TRBV19, the J call TRBJ2-2; 8 bases are a match to TRBD1. This CDR3 region has 15 residues. The ends lost 3 bases at V and 2 bases at J; junction bases unmatched: 2. The V gene's germline CDR1 is LNHDA and CDR2 SQIVND (reference sequence). The CDR3 bases are TGTGCCAGTAGTATCGGGACAGGAAACACCGGGGAGCTGTTTTTT. Its protein product is CASSIGTGNTGELFF.

This clone occurred a few times. The chain uses TRBV4-3 and TRBJ1-1; possibly TRBD1 for D (5 bases). Trimming removed 5 bases at V and 4 bases at J, with 11 bases between. The CDR3 extends over 13 amino acids. The V gene's germline CDR1 is LGHNA and CDR2 YSLEER. The DNA of the CDR3 is TGCGCCAGCAGCGGACGTCAGGGCACTGAAGCTTTCTTT. Translating it yields CASSGRQGTEAFF.

The chain carries TRBV5-1 and TRBJ2-6; D is unclear. Trimming pared 4 bases from V and 4 bases from J, leaving 9 bases between. Germline CDR1 is SGHRS and CDR2 is YFSETQ. CDR3 length: 14 residues. CDR3 sequence reads: CASSGHAGANVLTF. Here the CDR3 DNA reads TGCGCCAGCAGCGGGCACGCGGGGGCCAACGTCCTGACTTTC.